The 3 T cell receptor beta chains below were found in one sample sequenced in a study of T cell responses to AZD1222 COVID-19 vaccine. The repertoire was sequenced with immunoSEQ multiplex PCR; TCRdb's copy has only in-frame clones and lacks some. The sample yields 90,000 to 140,000 clones, approximately 90% seen once. The specimen comprised peripheral blood, sampled on day 0 of AZD1222 vaccination. These receptor sequences come from an adult in good health.

This sequence joins TRBV28 and TRBJ2-1, with TRBD2 matching over 10 bases. From germline, CDR1 is MDHEN and CDR2 SYDVKM. There are 15 residues in the CDR3. V was pared by 6 bases and J by 7 bases, with 9 bases of the junction left unmatched. The CDR3 region is CASSLLAGRGNEQFF. In DNA form, the CDR3 reads TGTGCCAGCAGCTTACTAGCGGGGCGTGGAAATGAGCAGTTCTTC.

This chain joins TRBV3-1 (or the pseudogene TRBV3-2) and TRBJ2-4, with 10 bases fitting TRBD1. The trim removed 4 bases at V and 4 bases at J, leaving 7 bases unmatched. This CDR3 spans 16 amino acids. The V gene's germline CDR1 is LGHDT and CDR2 YNNKEL (reference sequence). CDR3 protein: CASSPNRGQGKNIQYF. The CDR3 DNA is TGTGCCAGCAGCCCCAATAGGGGACAGGGGAAAAACATTCAGTACTTC.

This clone was seen only once. V usage is TRBV29-1 and J usage is TRBJ2-7; 10 nucleotides agree with TRBD2. The trim removed 4 bases at V and 5 bases at J, leaving 5 bases unmatched. The germline gives CDR1 SQVTM, CDR2 ANQGSEA. This CDR3 is 13 amino acids long. DNA for the CDR3: TGCAGCGTTGTAGTAGCGGGAGGTCACGAGCAGTACTTC. Its translation: CSVVVAGGHEQYF.